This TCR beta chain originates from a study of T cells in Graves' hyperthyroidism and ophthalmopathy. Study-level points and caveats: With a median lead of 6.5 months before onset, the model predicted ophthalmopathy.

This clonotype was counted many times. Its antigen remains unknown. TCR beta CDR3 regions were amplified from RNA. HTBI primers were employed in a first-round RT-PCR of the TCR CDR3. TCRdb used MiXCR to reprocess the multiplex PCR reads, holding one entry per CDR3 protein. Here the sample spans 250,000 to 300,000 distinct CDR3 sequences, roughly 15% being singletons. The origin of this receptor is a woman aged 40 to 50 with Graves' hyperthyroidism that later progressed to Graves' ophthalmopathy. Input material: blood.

The CDR3, as DNA: TGTGCCAGCAGCGGGGGACTCATCTATGGCTACACCTTC. This gives the protein CASSGGLIYGYTF. The rearrangement joins TRBV12-3 or TRBV12-4 to TRBJ1-2, with a possible D match to TRBD1 (5 bases). This CDR3 has 13 amino acids. V was clipped by 6 bases and J by 4 bases, with 12 bases between them.